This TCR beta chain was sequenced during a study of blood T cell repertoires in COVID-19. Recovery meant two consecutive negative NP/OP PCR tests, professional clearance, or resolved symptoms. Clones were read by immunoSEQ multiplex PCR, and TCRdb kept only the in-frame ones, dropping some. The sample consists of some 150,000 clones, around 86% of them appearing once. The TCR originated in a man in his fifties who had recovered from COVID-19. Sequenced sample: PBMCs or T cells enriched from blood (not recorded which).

The CDR3 sequence is CASSIGGIGTDTQYF. CDR3 DNA: TGTGCCAGTAGCATCGGAGGAATTGGGACAGATACGCAGTATTTT. The chain joins TRBV19 to TRBJ2-3; D perhaps matches TRBD2 (5 bases). Germline values: CDR1 LNHDA, CDR2 SQIVND (reference sequence). V lost 6 bases and J 3 bases, leaving 16 bases between the germline ends. The CDR3 contains 15 residues.